Below, 28 T cell receptor beta chains from the same sample are listed, as sequenced in a study of sequential checkpoint blockade in melanoma. Stated treatment: randomized to nivolumab then ipilimumab (arm A) or the reverse (arm B). The assay was immunoSEQ multiplex PCR, and TCRdb's table has in-frame clones only and misses some. Of tens of thousands of clones detected, just under 85% appear once; the ten largest clones hold around 5.1%. The specimen was CD8+ T cells sorted from blood (inferred from file names), collected from a patient given nivolumab and ipilimumab in sequence. The receptors derive from a human donor with melanoma.

This chain links TRBV5-5 with TRBJ2-3; 11 nucleotides line up with TRBD1. V lost 3 bases, J lost 1 base, and 7 bases stayed unmatched. The CDR3 covers 17 residues. Germline-derived CDR1 and CDR2 are SGHKS and YYEKEE (reference sequence). The CDR3 reads CASSSGQGAFGTDTQYF. In DNA, the CDR3 is TGTGCCAGCAGCTCAGGACAGGGGGCGTTCGGCACAGATACGCAGTATTTT.

DNA of the CDR3: TGTGCCAGCAGAGGGACTAGCGGGAGGGCTGAGACCCAGTACTTC. Protein sequence: CASRGTSGRAETQYF. The J gene is TRBJ2-5, the V gene TRBV2, with 16 bases fitting TRBD2. This CDR3 has 15 amino acids. V lost 6 bases and J lost 5; bases outside the gene matches: 3. Germline-derived CDR1 and CDR2 are SNHLY and FYNNEI. The whole variable domain, filled in from reference TRBV2 and TRBJ2-5, reads EPEVTQTPSHQVTQMGQEVILRCVPISNHLYFYWYRQILGQKVEFLVSFYNNEISEKSEIFDDQFSVERPDGSNFTLKIRSTKLEDSAMYFCASRGTSGRAETQYFGPGTRLLVL.

The chain links TRBV13 to TRBJ2-7, with TRBD1 identical over 11 bases. Germline V lookup: CDR1 PRHDT, CDR2 FYEKMQ (reference sequence). The CDR3 runs 15 residues. Trimming removed 4 bases from V and 6 bases from J; junction bases left unmatched: 8. CDR3 amino acids: CASSSQDRGLSEQYF. CDR3 nucleotide sequence: TGTGCCAGCAGCTCACAGGACAGGGGGCTGTCCGAGCAGTACTTC.

This clone has a single count. This chain links TRBV28 with TRBJ2-1; a weak D match, TRBD2 (5 bases). The V gene lost 7 bases and the J gene lost 4 bases, with 17 bases spanning the gap. Per the germline V gene, CDR1 is MDHEN and CDR2 is SYDVKM. The CDR3 totals 15 residues. As DNA, the CDR3 is TGTGCCAGCACTCCCAGTCCGGGGTATTACAATGAGCAGTTCTTC. Protein product: CASTPSPGYYNEQFF.

V gene TRBV7-6 combines with J gene TRBJ2-1; TRBD2 agrees at 11 bases. The CDR3 spans 16 residues. CDR1 and CDR2 (germline): SGHVS, FNYEAQ. V dropped 2 bases and J dropped 2; count of bases not matched to a gene: 2. CDR3 amino acids: CASSLSSGRAYNEQFF. CDR3 nucleotide sequence: TGTGCCAGCAGCTTAAGTAGCGGGAGGGCCTACAATGAGCAGTTCTTC. Filled out from reference TRBV7-6 and TRBJ2-1, the complete variable domain reads GAGVSQSPRYKVTKRGQDVALRCDPISGHVSLYWYRQALGQGPEFLTYFNYEAQQDKSGLPNDRFSAERPEGSISTLTIQRTEQRDSAMYRCASSLSSGRAYNEQFFGPGTRLTVL.

V usage is TRBV27 and J usage is TRBJ1-2; no clear D gene. The CDR3 has 14 residues. Trimming cost V 0 bases and J 2 bases, with 7 bases left between them. In germline, CDR1 is MNHEY, CDR2 SMNVEV (reference sequence). The CDR3 DNA sequence: TGTGCCAGCAGTTTATCGACGGAGAACTATGGCTACACCTTC. Its protein is CASSLSTENYGYTF.

V and J are TRBV28 and TRBJ2-7, with D perhaps TRBD2 (5 bases). Germline V gene sequence: CDR1 MDHEN, CDR2 SYDVKM. V shed 7 bases and J shed 2 bases, with 18 bases lying between them. The CDR3 is made up of 15 amino acids. DNA of the CDR3: TGTGCCAGCACCTCCTCCGGAGGCGGACCCTACGAGCAGTACTTC. It specifies CASTSSGGGPYEQYF. Supplemented by reference TRBV28 and TRBJ2-7, the full variable domain reads DVKVTQSSRYLVKRTGEKVFLECVQDMDHENMFWYRQDPGLGLRLIYFSYDVKMKEKGDIPEGYSVSREKKERFSLILESASTNQTSMYLCASTSSGGGPYEQYFGPGTRLTVT.

This clone was seen only once. The chain carries TRBV9 and TRBJ2-2; D uncertain. The CDR3 is 14 residues long. Germline CDR1 and CDR2: SGDLS and YYNGEE. Trimming shortened V by 0 bases and J by 4 bases, and 7 bases separated the two germline ends. The CDR3 DNA reads TGTGCCAGCAGCGTAGACCTCAGCACCGGGGAGCTGTTTTTT. This sequence encodes CASSVDLSTGELFF.

The chain combines TRBV29-1 with TRBJ2-1; 10 nucleotides align to TRBD2. CDR3 length: 16 residues. V shed 0 bases and J 6 bases; nucleotides not matched to a gene: 8. CDR1 and CDR2 (germline): SQVTM, ANQGSEA. CDR3 DNA: TGCAGCGTTGAAGATGGGGGGCCTAGCGGGAGCAATGAGCAGTTCTTC. Translation gives CSVEDGGPSGSNEQFF.

This clone was counted only a few times. The chain links TRBV9 to TRBJ2-1; 9 positions agree with TRBD2. V trimming: 3 bases; J trimming: 1 base; junction bases outside the gene matches: 5. This CDR3 region has 16 residues. CDR1 is SGDLS, CDR2 YYNGEE, per germline. DNA for the CDR3: TGTGCCAGCAGCGCGCCTCTAGCGGGGTCCTACAATGAGCAGTTCTTC. Its protein is CASSAPLAGSYNEQFF. Filled out from reference TRBV9 and TRBJ2-1, the complete variable domain reads DSGVTQTPKHLITATGQRVTLRCSPRSGDLSVYWYQQSLDQGLQFLIQYYNGEERAKGNILERFSAQQFPDLHSELNLSSLELGDSALYFCASSAPLAGSYNEQFFGPGTRLTVL.

In this sample, this clone turned up a few times. The V gene is TRBV4-2, the J gene TRBJ2-1; weak D call: TRBD2 (6 bases). The CDR3 totals 15 residues. CDR1 is LGHNA, CDR2 YNFKEQ, per germline. Trimming stripped 2 bases from V and 0 bases from J, with 8 bases between. CDR3 DNA: TGTGCCAGCAGCCAACTAGCGAGCTCCTACAATGAGCAGTTCTTC. Amino acid sequence: CASSQLASSYNEQFF.

The chain combines TRBV9 with TRBJ1-2; D is undetermined. The CDR3 is 11 amino acids. V lost 7 bases to trimming and J lost 8 bases, with 12 bases between them. Germline lookup yields CDR1 SGDLS and CDR2 YYNGEE. This CDR3 is CASQAGVGYTF. DNA of the CDR3: TGTGCCAGCCAGGCCGGGGTCGGCTACACCTTC.

Details on this clone: The same CDR3 arises from other DNA sequences in this sample as well. The J gene is TRBJ2-7, the V gene TRBV6-5, with a tentative D call TRBD1 (5 bases). The CDR3 consists of 14 residues. Trimming took off 4 bases at V and 0 bases at J, with 10 bases between the two ends. Germline V gives CDR1 MNHEY, CDR2 SVGAGI. The CDR3 region is CASSSLGASYEQYF. The CDR3 coding sequence is TGTGCCAGCAGTTCTTTAGGGGCCTCCTACGAGCAGTACTTC.

The chain is built from TRBV6-5 and TRBJ2-5, with TRBD1 identical over 10 bases. The J call could be wrong; TRBJ2-7 is a better fit for the DNA end. This CDR3 comprises 13 residues. CDR1 is MNHEY and CDR2 is SVGAGI in the germline V gene. CDR3 in amino acids: CASNRQGANEQYF. The CDR3 DNA is TGTGCCAGCAACCGACAGGGGGCAAACGAGCAGTACTTC.

J is TRBJ2-7 and V is TRBV6-4; 14 bases align to TRBD2. Germline V gives CDR1 MRHNA, CDR2 SNTAGT. This CDR3 has 14 residues. Trimming at V came to 2 bases and at J to 6 bases, leaving 0 bases not matched to a gene. CDR3 sequence reads: CASSDGLAGGEQYF. In nucleotides, the CDR3 is TGTGCCAGCAGTGACGGACTAGCGGGGGGCGAGCAGTACTTC.

The chain has TRBV4-1 and TRBJ2-7; 8 nucleotides line up with TRBD1. In germline, CDR1 is MGHRA, CDR2 YSYEKL. The CDR3 runs 16 residues. The V segment lost 4 bases and the J segment 1 base; nucleotides outside the gene matches: 9. In DNA, the CDR3 is TGCGCCAGCAGCCCCCTGACAGGGGAGAATTCCTACGAGCAGTACTTC. This sequence encodes CASSPLTGENSYEQYF.

V is TRBV2 and J is TRBJ2-1; 8 positions match TRBD2. This CDR3 region has 15 residues. The ends lost 1 base at V and 2 bases at J; junction bases unmatched: 1. Germline assignment: CDR1 SNHLY and CDR2 FYNNEI. CDR3 protein: CASSEVAGPYNEQFF. The DNA of the CDR3 is TGTGCCAGCAGTGAAGTAGCGGGACCCTACAATGAGCAGTTCTTC.

CDR3 nucleotide sequence: TGTGCCAGCAGCTTTGGATTAGCGGGGGATTTCTCCTACGAGCAGTACTTC. Its protein is CASSFGLAGDFSYEQYF. The chain joins TRBV7-9 to TRBJ2-7, with 9 positions matching TRBD2. The CDR3 is 17 amino acids. J gave up 0 bases and V 3 bases, and 9 bases lay outside the gene matches. Germline V gives CDR1 SEHNR, CDR2 FQNEAQ (reference sequence).

The chain uses TRBV7-6 and TRBJ2-1, with TRBD1 identical over 10 bases. The CDR3 is made up of 15 amino acids. Trimming removed 5 bases from V and 7 bases from J; junction bases left unmatched: 8. Germline-derived CDR1 and CDR2 are SGHVS and FNYEAQ. The CDR3 DNA reads as TGTGCCAGCAGCACGGGACAGGGGCTCTATAATGAGCAGTTCTTC. This gives the protein CASSTGQGLYNEQFF.

V and J are TRBV28 and TRBJ1-5; 9 bases map to TRBD1. V shed 4 bases, J shed 2 bases, and the junction held 18 bases outside the gene matches. The CDR3 length is 20 residues. Germline-derived CDR1 and CDR2 are MDHEN and SYDVKM. CDR3 region: CASSSILFKQGARGNQPQHF. DNA for the CDR3: TGTGCCAGCAGTTCGATCTTATTTAAACAGGGGGCGCGGGGCAATCAGCCCCAGCATTTT.

This clone was picked up a small number of times. V is TRBV7-9 and J is TRBJ1-4; TRBD1 aligns across 10 bases. This CDR3 spans 15 amino acids. After removal of 5 bases from V and 7 bases from J, the junction contained 7 bases not matched to a gene. The germline V gene has CDR1 SEHNR and CDR2 FQNEAQ (reference sequence). The CDR3 loop reads CASSPTGGLLEKLFF. Here the CDR3 DNA reads TGTGCCAGCAGCCCGACAGGGGGCCTTCTTGAAAAACTGTTTTTT.

V is TRBV6-1 and J is TRBJ1-5; TRBD1 matches at 9 bases. With 6 bases clipped from V and 6 bases from J, the junction kept 6 bases outside the gene matches. The germline CDR1 and CDR2 sequences are MNHNS and SASEGT. CDR3 length: 14 amino acids. Written as DNA, the CDR3 is TGTGCCAGCAGCCCCGACAGGGGGGGTCAGCCCCAGCATTTT. Translation gives CASSPDRGGQPQHF.

This clone was counted a few times. The V and J genes are TRBV19 and TRBJ2-1; the match to TRBD2 covers 8 bases. Losses at the gene ends were 6 bases for V and 8 bases for J; bases not matched to a gene: 15. Germline V gene sequence: CDR1 LNHDA, CDR2 SQIVND (reference sequence). The CDR3 runs 16 residues. For the CDR3, the DNA is TGTGCCAGTAGCCCGACGGGAGGGAGGGCCTTTGATGAGCAGTTCTTC. Protein sequence: CASSPTGGRAFDEQFF.

This clone appeared a single time. The rearrangement uses TRBV5-1 and TRBJ2-1; 7 bases fit TRBD1. Per germline, CDR1 SGHRS and CDR2 YFSETQ. The CDR3 sequence is 15 residues long. V was pared by 1 base and J by 4 bases, with 5 bases of the junction left unmatched. The CDR3 DNA sequence: TGCGCCAGCAGCTTGCTTAGGGACAGATACAATGAGCAGTTCTTC. Its protein product is CASSLLRDRYNEQFF.

Within the sample, this clone is medium-sized. This rearrangement joins TRBV28 to TRBJ2-7; TRBD1 matches 10 bases. Germline V gene lookup returns CDR1 MDHEN and CDR2 SYDVKM. The CDR3 runs to 15 residues. V was pared by 4 bases and J by 4 bases, with 7 bases of the junction left unmatched. In nucleotides, the CDR3 is TGTGCCAGCAGTTCGGGCGACAGGGGGCCTTACGAGCAGTACTTC. Translated, it gives CASSSGDRGPYEQYF. The full variable domain, completed using reference TRBV28 and TRBJ2-7, is DVKVTQSSRYLVKRTGEKVFLECVQDMDHENMFWYRQDPGLGLRLIYFSYDVKMKEKGDIPEGYSVSREKKERFSLILESASTNQTSMYLCASSSGDRGPYEQYFGPGTRLTVT.

The genes are TRBV27 and TRBJ1-2; weak D call: TRBD1 (6 bases). V shed 0 bases and J shed 3 bases, with 26 bases lying between them. The CDR3 consists of 20 residues. CDR1 is MNHEY and CDR2 is SMNVEV in the germline V gene (reference sequence). For the CDR3, the DNA is TGTGCCAGCAGTTTATCTTTCGGCCGAACGGGGGGCGAGCCCTACTATGGCTACACCTTC. Translated, it gives CASSLSFGRTGGEPYYGYTF.

The rearrangement joins TRBV27 to TRBJ2-7; 8 nucleotides agree with TRBD1. CDR3 size: 14 residues. Germline CDR1 reads MNHEY; CDR2 reads SMNVEV (reference sequence). The junction had 8 bases not matched to a gene; V was cut back by 5 bases and J by 5 bases. CDR3 protein: CASSPGQGLDEQYF. The DNA for the CDR3 is TGTGCCAGCAGTCCCGGACAGGGTTTGGACGAGCAGTACTTC.

For the CDR3, the DNA is TGTGCCAGCAGCCCCATTGAGGGGAACACTGAAGCTTTCTTT. Protein product: CASSPIEGNTEAFF. The genes are TRBV7-2 and TRBJ1-1; D uncertain. Per the germline V gene, CDR1 is SGHTA and CDR2 is FQGNSA. The CDR3 extends over 14 amino acids. Trimming removed 5 bases from V and 1 base from J, with 11 bases in between.